A single sample gave rise to the 23 T cell receptor beta chains below, sequenced in a study of regulatory T cells in long-lasting Graves disease. The authors built TCR beta libraries using iRepertoire HTBI primers and Arm-PCR of CDR3 regions. TCRdb re-called the multiplex PCR reads through MiXCR, storing one row per CDR3 protein. In the table there are 400,000 to 450,000 distinct CDR3 sequences, about 15% of which are singletons. The sample's time point: newly diagnosed GD, antithyroid drugs for less than 3 months. From PBMCs, RNA was extracted and then used to make the TCR library. The sample was also linked to a second study, of T cells in Graves' hyperthyroidism and ophthalmopathy.

Specimen: peripheral blood mononuclear cells (PBMCs), collected at new diagnosis, from a patient treated with antithyroid drugs. Receptor source: a young woman with Graves disease.

This sequence joins TRBV30 and TRBJ2-3; D tentatively fits TRBD1 or TRBD2 (5 bases each). The CDR3 contains 13 residues. Between the trimmed V and J ends, which lost 0 bases and 4 bases, there was a span of 8 bases. Germline V gene lookup returns CDR1 GTSNPN and CDR2 SVGIG (reference sequence). The CDR3 DNA sequence: TGTGCCTGGAGTGTGGGGCGGGCAGATACGCAGTATTTT. It translates to CAWSVGRADTQYF.

For this clonotype: Just one base apart from a much larger clone, this may be a read error. The rearrangement links TRBV12-3 or TRBV12-4 to TRBJ2-3; D not certain. This CDR3 has 12 amino acids. The CDR3 reads CASSSVLDTRYF. The CDR3 DNA sequence: TGTGCCAGCAGCTCGGTACTGGATACGCGGTATTTT.

The table lists this clonotype with a few counts. V and J are TRBV5-6 and TRBJ1-4, with a tentative D call TRBD1 (5 bases). This CDR3 comprises 14 residues. The V end lost 2 bases, the J end lost 6 bases, and 11 bases lay between the germline ends. Germline lookup yields CDR1 SGHDT and CDR2 YYEEEE. The CDR3 nucleotides are TGTGCCAGCAGCTTTGGACTGGGGGATGAAAAACTGTTTTTT. It yields the protein CASSFGLGDEKLFF.

The chain has TRBV18 and TRBJ2-7; maybe TRBD1 (5 bases). The CDR3 covers 16 residues. From germline, CDR1 is KGHSH and CDR2 LQKENI. Trimming left V 3 bases short and J 4 bases short, with 19 bases between. The CDR3 DNA sequence: TGTGCCAGCTCACCGGTACAGGTCAACGATTTATACGAGCAGTACTTC. It specifies CASSPVQVNDLYEQYF.

In its sample, this clonotype was seen many times. The V gene is TRBV12-3 or TRBV12-4, the J gene TRBJ2-7; D perhaps matches TRBD1 (6 bases). The CDR3 consists of 13 residues. Trimming shortened V by 3 bases and J by 5 bases, and 11 bases separated the two germline ends. The CDR3 nucleotides are TGTGCCAGCAGTTTGGGGACACCTCACGAGCAGTACTTC. It yields the protein CASSLGTPHEQYF.

This clonotype has more than one count but fewer than ten. The CDR3 reads CASGGGTGYTF. CDR3 nucleotide sequence: TGTGCCTCGGGGGGGGGAACTGGCTACACCTTC. The rearrangement uses TRBV2 and TRBJ1-2; D might be TRBD1 (5 bases). CDR1 is SNHLY, CDR2 FYNNEI, per germline. The ends were cut back, 11 bases at V and 7 bases at J, with 14 bases in the middle. The CDR3 covers 11 residues.

V is TRBV9 and J is TRBJ1-3; D unclear. Per germline, CDR1 SGDLS and CDR2 YYNGEE. Trimming cost V 5 bases and J 2 bases, with 14 bases left between them. The CDR3 sequence is 15 residues long. For the CDR3, the DNA is TGTGCCAGCAGGGATCCGCTGGGCCCTGGAAACACCATATATTTT. Protein: CASRDPLGPGNTIYF.

This clonotype showed up just once. V usage is TRBV19 and J usage is TRBJ1-2; D unclear. In germline, CDR1 is LNHDA, CDR2 SQIVND (reference sequence). The CDR3 is 14 amino acids. Trimming cost V 4 bases and J 6 bases, with 15 bases left between them. The CDR3: CASSRRSSGDGYTF. In DNA, the CDR3 is TGTGCCAGTAGTAGGAGGTCGAGTGGAGATGGCTACACCTTC.

This clonotype was recorded many times. This chain uses TRBV6-1 with TRBJ1-3; 7 bases are a match to TRBD1. V trimming: 5 bases; J trimming: 4 bases; junction bases outside the gene matches: 26. This CDR3 comprises 21 residues. Germline assignment: CDR1 MNHNS and CDR2 SASEGT. CDR3 nucleotides: TGTGCCAGCAGTATTACGGGAGGGACGACAGGGCGAGCTCGGGCAGGAAACACCATATATTTT. Its translation: CASSITGGTTGRARAGNTIYF.

This clonotype was seen at least ten times. This sequence joins TRBV11-2 and TRBJ2-5; tentatively, D is TRBD2 (5 bases). With 4 bases removed from V and 2 bases from J, the gap between germline ends came to 5 bases. CDR3 length: 12 amino acids. CDR1 and CDR2 from the germline V gene are SGHAT and FQNNGV. CDR3 loop: CASSWEQETQYF. Written as DNA, the CDR3 is TGTGCCAGCAGCTGGGAGCAAGAGACCCAGTACTTC.

This clonotype was detected many times. The V and J genes are TRBV2 and TRBJ1-5; no reliable D call. Trimming removed 3 bases from V and 3 bases from J, with 9 bases in between. There are 14 residues in the CDR3. Germline values: CDR1 SNHLY, CDR2 FYNNEI. The CDR3 DNA is TGTGCCAGCAGTGATTTCAGGATCAATCAGCCCCAGCATTTT. Residues: CASSDFRINQPQHF.

This chain links TRBV20-1 with TRBJ2-3, with TRBD1 matching 9 bases. The J segment lost 4 bases and the V segment lost 6 bases, leaving 14 bases of the junction unmatched. Germline loops: CDR1 DFQATT, CDR2 SNEGSKA (reference sequence). The CDR3 has 16 residues. Here the CDR3 DNA reads TGCAGTGCGGACCCGATATCAGGACAGGGGTCAGATACGCAGTATTTT. This translates into CSADPISGQGSDTQYF.

This clonotype was counted at least ten times. This rearrangement joins TRBV12-3 or TRBV12-4 to TRBJ2-1, with TRBD2 as a possible D gene (6 bases). V lost 0 bases and J 1 base, leaving 10 bases between the germline ends. CDR3 length: 16 residues. CDR3 amino acids: CASSLAGSRSYNEQFF. CDR3 sequence (DNA): TGTGCCAGCAGTTTAGCCGGGAGTAGGTCCTACAATGAGCAGTTCTTC.

This clonotype was detected ten times or more. J is TRBJ2-3 and V is TRBV7-3; D remains ambiguous. Germline CDR1 SGHTA, CDR2 FQGTGA. V was trimmed by 5 bases and J by 0 bases, leaving 12 bases between them. The CDR3 totals 15 residues. The CDR3 DNA reads as TGTGCCAGCAGCCCCTCAGCGAGTAGCACAGATACGCAGTATTTT. Amino acid sequence: CASSPSASSTDTQYF.

This clonotype appeared many times. V and J are TRBV11-2 and TRBJ2-7; 7 bases align to TRBD2. This CDR3 has 15 residues. The germline gives CDR1 SGHAT, CDR2 FQNNGV. The junction had 14 bases not matched to a gene; V was cut back by 6 bases and J by 6 bases. CDR3 DNA sequence: TGTGCCAGCAGAGATATCCTAGCGGAGGGTGGCGAGCAGTACTTC. Protein product: CASRDILAEGGEQYF.

This clonotype was seen at least ten times. This chain joins TRBV27 and TRBJ1-1, with 9 bases lining up with TRBD1. Trimming removed 5 bases from V and 6 bases from J; junction bases left unmatched: 7. The CDR3 covers 14 residues. Germline CDR1 reads MNHEY; CDR2 reads SMNVEV (reference sequence). The DNA for the CDR3 is TGTGCCAGCAGTCCAGGGACAGGGTCCTCTGAAGCTTTCTTT. It encodes CASSPGTGSSEAFF.

V usage is TRBV5-1 and J usage is TRBJ1-2, with no clear D. Looked up from germline, CDR1 is SGHRS and CDR2 is YFSETQ. The CDR3 runs 13 residues. Trimming took 5 bases from V and 6 from J, leaving 14 bases between them. The CDR3 sequence: CASSNRGIDGYTF. CDR3 DNA sequence: TGCGCCAGCAGTAATCGAGGGATAGATGGCTACACCTTC.

This clonotype has at least ten counts. A read error may produce the germline difference seen at one junction end. This chain joins TRBV7-8 and TRBJ2-1; possibly TRBD1 for D (6 bases). The CDR3 totals 13 residues. CDR1 is SGHVS and CDR2 is FQNEAQ in the germline V gene. The CDR3 DNA reads TGTGCCAGCAGCTCCTCTCGGACAGCCGGTGGGGACTTC. Encoded protein: CASSSSRTAGGDF. The full variable domain, with the rest looked up from reference TRBV7-8 and TRBJ2-1, is GAGVSQSPRYKVAKRGQDVALRCDPISGHVSLFWYQQALGQGPEFLTYFQNEAQLDKSGLPSDRFFAERPEGSVSTLKIQRTQQEDSAVYLCASSSSRTAGGDFGPGTRLTVL.

In this sample, this clonotype turned up a few times. The chain uses TRBV28 and TRBJ2-1; D is perhaps TRBD2 (5 bases). Trimming shortened V by 3 bases and J by 5 bases, and 8 bases separated the two germline ends. This CDR3 has 13 residues. Germline V gives CDR1 MDHEN, CDR2 SYDVKM. CDR3 in DNA: TGTGCCAGCAGTTTCGGGAACAACAATGAGCAGTTCTTC. Translating it yields CASSFGNNNEQFF.

This clonotype was seen ten or more times. The chain employs TRBV6-5 and TRBJ2-7; D is ambiguous. Germline CDR1 MNHEY, CDR2 SVGAGI. The CDR3 totals 14 residues. The V end lost 2 bases, the J end lost 2 bases, and 10 bases lay between the germline ends. The chain's CDR3 is CASSYAGRPYEQYF. DNA of the CDR3: TGTGCCAGCAGTTACGCAGGCCGGCCCTACGAGCAGTACTTC.

The table lists this clonotype with many counts. V usage is TRBV5-1 and J usage is TRBJ2-7; TRBD2 is a possible D gene (5 bases). The V gene's germline CDR1 is SGHRS and CDR2 YFSETQ. V lost 3 bases and J lost 3, with 16 bases in between. This CDR3 has 15 amino acids. DNA of the CDR3: TGCGCCAGCAGCTCTCAGAGCCGTCGGGGCTACGAGCAGTACTTC. Translated: CASSSQSRRGYEQYF.

This clonotype was seen ten or more times. The chain has TRBV15 and TRBJ1-1, with 8 bases lining up with TRBD1. J was trimmed by 0 bases and V by 0 bases; bases with no gene match: 3. The CDR3 length is 16 residues. Per the germline V gene, CDR1 is LNHNV and CDR2 is YYDKDF (reference sequence). The CDR3 nucleotides are TGTGCCACCAGCAGAGAGGGGACAGGTATGAACACTGAAGCTTTCTTT. Translation gives CATSREGTGMNTEAFF.

This clonotype turned up a few times. This rearrangement joins TRBV25-1 to TRBJ1-6; no clear D gene. Trimming left V 3 bases short and J 7 bases short, with 10 bases between. The CDR3 length is 14 residues. Germline lookup yields CDR1 MGHDK and CDR2 SYGVNS. CDR3: CASSEGGLNSPLHF. CDR3 in DNA: TGTGCCAGCAGTGAGGGAGGGCTGAATTCACCCCTCCACTTT.